The sequence of this T cell receptor (beta chain) was determined in a study of blood T cell repertoires in COVID-19. In the study overall: Sites across the United States, Italy and Spain contributed samples from acute and convalescent COVID-19.

This clone has just a few counts. In the original workflow: Nucleated cell counts were estimated from reference gene primer amplification. The repertoire was sequenced with immunoSEQ multiplex PCR; TCRdb's copy has only in-frame clones and lacks some. V, J and clone size reflect that table, while D and trimming were determined from the DNA. The sample includes 90,000 to 140,000 clones, 81% of them seen just once. Germline CDR1 is SNHLY and CDR2 is FYNNEI. The J segment lost 1 base and the V segment lost 7 bases, leaving 6 bases of the junction unmatched. This CDR3 is 14 amino acids long. The specimen was peripheral blood. The clonotype was recovered from a man older than 75 with acute or convalescent COVID-19. The gene calls are TRBV2 and TRBJ1-1; 7 bases line up with TRBD1. For the CDR3, the DNA is TGTGCCAGCACCTGGACAGGTGGGAACACTGAAGCTTTCTTT. Encoded protein: CASTWTGGNTEAFF.